Here is one TCR beta chain with its context. The data belong to a study of T cell changes during pregnancy in multiple sclerosis. There are 15 residues in the CDR3. The germline V gene has CDR1 MNHEY and CDR2 SVGAGI. The V gene end was trimmed by 8 bases and the J gene end by 1 base; junction bases not matched to a gene: 10. This table comes from immunoSEQ multiplex PCR, and its TCRdb copy is limited to in-frame clones, with some not included. Here the sample spans 40,000 to 55,000 clones, 85% to 90% being singletons. The receptor was derived from a female donor with multiple sclerosis, enrolled in a pregnancy study. The source was CD4+ T cells from peripheral blood mononuclear cells, collected in the first trimester of pregnancy. The rearrangement links TRBV6-5 to TRBJ2-7, with 8 bases identical to TRBD1. The CDR3 loop is CASLTDRGGSYEQYF. The CDR3 nucleotides read TGTGCCAGCCTCACAGACAGGGGAGGATCCTACGAGCAGTACTTC.